These 27 T cell receptor beta chains were all obtained from the same sample, sequenced in a study of immune heterogeneity within non-small cell lung tumors. Bulk tumor gDNA, roughly 660 ng per sample, served as the TCR template. Surgery yielded several widely spaced biopsies per primary tumor. The study enrolled patients with untreated, newly diagnosed non-small cell lung cancer who underwent curative surgery. The TCR beta CDR3 region underwent multiplex PCR amplification with 32 V and 13 J primers. In TCRdb, the multiplex PCR reads were re-called with MiXCR into one record per CDR3 protein. The sample consists of about 3,000 distinct CDR3 sequences, about two fifths of them appearing once. The sequencing input was lung tumor tissue. The source is a man in his 70s with non-small cell lung cancer.

The chain recombines TRBV12-3 or TRBV12-4 with TRBJ1-5; unclear D gene. CDR3 size: 14 residues. The V and J ends lost 5 bases and 0 bases respectively, with 8 bases between them. CDR3 residues: CASSPYYSNQPQHF. CDR3 coding DNA: TGTGCCAGCAGTCCCTACTATAGCAATCAGCCCCAGCATTTT.

The chain uses TRBV12-3 or TRBV12-4 and TRBJ2-7, with 12 bases that match TRBD2. The CDR3 loop spans 15 amino acids. Trimming took 2 bases from V and 6 from J; bases not matched to a gene: 5. The CDR3 spells CASSLTTSGSTEQYF. Written as DNA, the CDR3 is TGTGCCAGCAGTTTAACGACTAGCGGGAGTACCGAGCAGTACTTC.

This chain uses TRBV6-1 with TRBJ1-1; D is unresolved. CDR3 length: 13 residues. Per the germline V gene, CDR1 is MNHNS and CDR2 is SASEGT. The V gene lost 6 bases and the J gene lost 10 bases, with 18 bases spanning the gap. The CDR3 nucleotides are TGTGCCAGCAGCCCCTCAAGGTGGAACGCAGCTTTCTTT. Translating gives CASSPSRWNAAFF.

V gene TRBV30 combines with J gene TRBJ2-3; 12 nucleotides match TRBD2. V was clipped by 0 bases and J by 6 bases; unmatched bases: 13. Looked up from germline, CDR1 is GTSNPN and CDR2 is SVGIG (reference sequence). The CDR3 contains 18 residues. CDR3 region: CAWSVLAGGFSGSDTQYF. The CDR3 DNA reads TGTGCCTGGAGTGTACTAGCGGGAGGTTTTTCGGGTTCGGATACGCAGTATTTT.

A few counts support this clonotype. This chain links TRBV4-1 with TRBJ1-5; D ambiguous. V was pared by 0 bases and J by 5 bases, with 8 bases between. CDR1 and CDR2 (germline): MGHRA, YSYEKL. The CDR3 totals 14 residues. The CDR3 spells CASSQDYWDQPQHF. The CDR3 DNA is TGCGCCAGCAGCCAAGATTACTGGGATCAGCCCCAGCATTTT.

CDR3 region: CASRWMNTEAFF. The CDR3 nucleotides are TGTGCCTCGCGGTGGATGAACACTGAAGCTTTCTTT. The rearrangement links TRBV25-1 to TRBJ1-1; D is uncertain. CDR3 size: 12 residues. Deletions cut 11 bases from V and 0 bases from J, with 10 bases between. Germline CDR1 reads MGHDK; CDR2 reads SYGVNS.

This clonotype is classed as large. The rearrangement uses TRBV6-1 and TRBJ1-4, with a tentative D call TRBD1 (6 bases). The ends were cut back, 2 bases at V and 6 bases at J, with 19 bases in the middle. Germline values: CDR1 MNHNS, CDR2 SASEGT. The CDR3 is 17 amino acids. The CDR3 DNA follows: TGTGCCAGCAGTGAACTTGGGGGGCGTCCGGCGGATGAAAAACTGTTTTTT. It yields the protein CASSELGGRPADEKLFF.

This clonotype was seen only a few times. The CDR3 here is CASSPRTPGTLGMSTDTQYF. The CDR3 nucleotides read TGTGCCAGCAGCCCAAGAACTCCCGGGACTCTCGGGATGAGCACAGATACGCAGTATTTT. The chain is built from TRBV11-3 and TRBJ2-3, with D perhaps TRBD2 (6 bases). The CDR3 is 20 amino acids. Germline CDR1 is SGHNT and CDR2 is YENEEA. Trimming took off 5 bases at V and 0 bases at J, with 27 bases between the two ends.

This rearrangement joins TRBV27 to TRBJ1-5, with D tentatively TRBD1 (6 bases). Trimming shortened V by 2 bases and J by 7 bases, and 15 bases separated the two germline ends. The germline CDR1 and CDR2 sequences are MNHEY and SMNVEV (reference sequence). CDR3 length: 15 residues. The CDR3 DNA reads as TGTGCCAGCAGTTTAACTTACGAACAGGGCCAGCCCCAGCATTTT. Protein sequence: CASSLTYEQGQPQHF.

This clonotype has a handful of counts. The chain employs TRBV27 and TRBJ2-1; TRBD2 aligns across 8 bases. This CDR3 has 15 amino acids. Trimming at V came to 5 bases and at J to 1 base, leaving 4 bases not matched to a gene. Germline-derived CDR1 and CDR2 are MNHEY and SMNVEV (reference sequence). The CDR3 DNA follows: TGTGCCAGCAGTAGAAGCGGGAGTTCCTACAATGAGCAGTTCTTC. Amino acid sequence: CASSRSGSSYNEQFF.

This clonotype was counted between two and nine times. The J gene is TRBJ2-1, the V gene TRBV20-1, with a tentative D call TRBD2 (6 bases). Trimming removed 7 bases at V and 1 base at J, with 11 bases between. This CDR3 region has 13 residues. CDR1 is DFQATT and CDR2 is SNEGSKA in the germline V gene (reference sequence). DNA of the CDR3: TGCAGTGGCGTCGGGGGTTCCTACAATGAGCAGTTCTTC. It specifies CSGVGGSYNEQFF.

The rearrangement joins TRBV7-6 to TRBJ2-7; D is perhaps TRBD1 (5 bases). V was clipped by 1 base and J by 3 bases, with 10 bases between them. Germline CDR1 is SGHVS and CDR2 is FNYEAQ. This CDR3 is built from 14 residues. CDR3 sequence: CASSLGGRYYEQYF. The CDR3 DNA follows: TGTGCCAGCAGCTTAGGGGGCCGATACTACGAGCAGTACTTC.

This sequence joins TRBV19 and TRBJ1-6; D call uncertain. Per the germline V gene, CDR1 is LNHDA and CDR2 is SQIVND (reference sequence). Trimming removed 3 bases at V and 6 bases at J, with 6 bases between. This CDR3 has 13 amino acids. The chain's CDR3 is CASSIIGNSPLHF. CDR3 bases: TGTGCCAGTAGTATCATCGGTAATTCACCCCTCCACTTT.

The V gene is TRBV19, the J gene TRBJ2-5; no firm D call. In germline, CDR1 is LNHDA, CDR2 SQIVND (reference sequence). This CDR3 has 12 amino acids. V was shortened by 5 bases and J by 7 bases, with 11 bases between the two germline ends. This CDR3 is CASSSHPGTQYF. DNA for the CDR3: TGTGCCAGTAGTTCCCACCCTGGGACCCAGTACTTC.

This clonotype was observed a handful of times. The chain carries TRBV20-1 and TRBJ2-7; 8 bases line up with TRBD2. This CDR3 has 16 residues. V was pared by 0 bases and J by 3 bases, with 10 bases of the junction left unmatched. Germline V gene lookup returns CDR1 DFQATT and CDR2 SNEGSKA (reference sequence). DNA for the CDR3: TGCAGTGCTAGAGATCATGGACTAGCTGGAGGCTACGAGCAGTACTTC. Encoded protein: CSARDHGLAGGYEQYF.

The genes are TRBV6-4 and TRBJ2-5; D remains ambiguous. This CDR3 comprises 15 residues. V was clipped by 3 bases and J by 5 bases, with 16 bases between them. CDR1 is MRHNA and CDR2 is SNTAGT in the germline V gene. For the CDR3, the DNA is TGTGCCAGCAGTGAATCGTTGGGCGGCTGGGAGACCCAGTACTTC. Residues: CASSESLGGWETQYF.

This clonotype showed up just a few times. The chain couples TRBV13 to TRBJ2-7; no firm D call. Between the trimmed V and J ends, which lost 4 bases and 3 bases, there was a span of 10 bases. Germline loops: CDR1 PRHDT, CDR2 FYEKMQ (reference sequence). The CDR3 contains 13 residues. The CDR3 here is CASSSGPSYEQYF. The CDR3 DNA reads TGTGCCAGCAGCTCTGGACCCAGCTACGAGCAGTACTTC. The complete variable domain, with remaining parts taken from reference TRBV13 and TRBJ2-7, reads AAGVIQSPRHLIKEKRETATLKCYPIPRHDTVYWYQQGPGQDPQFLISFYEKMQSDKGSIPDRFSAQQFSDYHSELNMSSLELGDSALYFCASSSGPSYEQYFGPGTRLTVT.

The chain joins TRBV29-1 to TRBJ2-3; 11 bases match TRBD1. This CDR3 region has 15 residues. Trimming took 4 bases from V and 2 from J; bases not matched to a gene: 5. In germline, CDR1 is SQVTM, CDR2 ANQGSEA. The CDR3 DNA follows: TGCAGCGTTGTAGTGGGACAGGGGGTCACAGATACGCAGTATTTT. Protein: CSVVVGQGVTDTQYF.

This sequence joins TRBV19 and TRBJ2-5; TRBD2 agrees at 11 bases. Per germline, CDR1 LNHDA and CDR2 SQIVND (reference sequence). V lost 5 bases and J lost 5; bases outside the gene matches: 7. The CDR3 contains 15 residues. CDR3 amino acids: CASSQLAGVGETQYF. The DNA of the CDR3 is TGTGCCAGTAGTCAACTAGCGGGAGTCGGGGAGACCCAGTACTTC.

The chain recombines TRBV5-1 with TRBJ2-1; possibly TRBD2 for D (6 bases). Trimming cost V 4 bases and J 9 bases, with 14 bases left between them. This CDR3 is 13 amino acids long. Per germline, CDR1 SGHRS and CDR2 YFSETQ. In nucleotides, the CDR3 is TGCGCCAGCAGCCTAATCTTGGGGGGTGAGCAGTTCTTC. Amino acids: CASSLILGGEQFF. Combining the CDR3 with reference TRBV5-1 and TRBJ2-1 gives the whole variable domain KAGVTQTPRYLIKTRGQQVTLSCSPISGHRSVSWYQQTPGQGLQFLFEYFSETQRNKGNFPGRFSGRQFSNSRSEMNVSTLELGDSALYLCASSLILGGEQFFGPGTRLTVL.

The rearrangement joins TRBV6-1 to TRBJ2-1; 7 bases line up with TRBD2. Germline CDR1 reads MNHNS; CDR2 reads SASEGT. The CDR3 spans 14 residues. V lost 2 bases, J lost 3 bases, and 1 base stayed unmatched. CDR3 sequence (DNA): TGTGCCAGCAGTGAACTAGCGGACTACAATGAGCAGTTCTTC. Protein sequence: CASSELADYNEQFF.

The rearrangement links TRBV19 to TRBJ1-1; 8 nucleotides match TRBD1. CDR3 length: 15 amino acids. The trim removed 6 bases at V and 3 bases at J, leaving 9 bases unmatched. Germline CDR1 and CDR2: LNHDA and SQIVND (reference sequence). CDR3 loop: CASRPMGTGYTEAFF. Here the CDR3 DNA reads TGTGCCAGTAGACCGATGGGGACAGGTTACACTGAAGCTTTCTTT.

The chain carries TRBV20-1 and TRBJ2-3, with D perhaps given as TRBD1 or TRBD2 (6 bases each). V gave up 2 bases and J gave up 1 base, with 16 bases separating them. Germline CDR1 and CDR2: DFQATT and SNEGSKA (reference sequence). The CDR3 has 16 amino acids. Here the CDR3 reads CSARKGDFPGTDTQYF. CDR3 sequence (DNA): TGCAGTGCTAGAAAGGGGGACTTCCCAGGCACAGATACGCAGTATTTT.

This chain joins TRBV27 and TRBJ1-1; TRBD1 is a possible D gene (6 bases). CDR1 MNHEY and CDR2 SMNVEV come from the germline V gene (reference sequence). Trimming removed 4 bases from V and 0 bases from J, with 18 bases in between. The CDR3 totals 17 residues. CDR3 loop: CASSSRPTGVMNTEAFF. CDR3 sequence (DNA): TGTGCCAGCAGTTCGCGACCGACAGGAGTCATGAACACTGAAGCTTTCTTT.

In this sample, this clonotype is large (0.1 to 1%). V is TRBV28 and J is TRBJ2-6; D might be TRBD1 or TRBD2, each matching 5 bases. The germline gives CDR1 MDHEN, CDR2 SYDVKM. Between the trimmed V and J ends, which lost 8 bases and 0 bases, there was a span of 17 bases. There are 17 residues in the CDR3. Written as DNA, the CDR3 is TGTGCCAGCCGTATTGCAGGGAGATACTCTGGGGCCAACGTCCTGACTTTC. Its protein is CASRIAGRYSGANVLTF.

This clonotype came up a few times. The genes are TRBV20-1 and TRBJ1-6; 8 bases line up with TRBD1. Trimming cost V 0 bases and J 10 bases; bases outside gene matches: 5. This CDR3 is 14 amino acids long. Germline loops: CDR1 DFQATT, CDR2 SNEGSKA (reference sequence). The CDR3 here is CSAREDRENSPLHF. The CDR3 bases are TGCAGTGCTAGAGAGGACAGGGAAAACTCACCCCTCCACTTT.

The rearrangement uses TRBV20-1 and TRBJ2-7; no firm D call. The germline CDR1 and CDR2 sequences are DFQATT and SNEGSKA (reference sequence). The CDR3 loop spans 12 amino acids. The V and J ends lost 6 bases and 6 bases respectively, with 15 bases between them. CDR3 bases: TGCAGTGCCGAAATTGGGTCGCTCGAGCAGTACTTC. Encoded protein: CSAEIGSLEQYF.